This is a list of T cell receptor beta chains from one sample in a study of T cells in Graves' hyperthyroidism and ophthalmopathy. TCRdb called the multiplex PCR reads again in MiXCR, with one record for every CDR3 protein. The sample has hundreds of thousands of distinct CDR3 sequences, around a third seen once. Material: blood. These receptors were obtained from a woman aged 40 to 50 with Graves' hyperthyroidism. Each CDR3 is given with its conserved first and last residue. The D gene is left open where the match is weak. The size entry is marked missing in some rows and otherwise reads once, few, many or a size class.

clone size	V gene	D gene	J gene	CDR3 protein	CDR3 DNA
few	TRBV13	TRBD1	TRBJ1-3	CASSLGRGQGRNTIYF	TGTGCCAGCAGCTTAGGCCGGGGACAGGGAAGGAACACCATATATTTT
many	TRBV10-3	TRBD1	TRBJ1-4	CAISESGLQGQREKLFF	TGTGCCATCAGTGAGTCGGGACTACAGGGGCAGCGGGAAAAACTGTTTTTT
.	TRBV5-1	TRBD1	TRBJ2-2	CASSLVRGRIGGELFF	TGCGCCAGCAGCTTGGTCAGGGGGCGGATCGGCGGGGAGCTGTTTTTT
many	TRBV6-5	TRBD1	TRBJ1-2	CASSYSTGNYGYTF	TGTGCCAGCAGTTATTCGACAGGGAACTATGGCTACACCTTC
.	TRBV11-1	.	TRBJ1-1	CASSFHGEMGTEAFF	TGTGCCAGCAGCTTTCACGGGGAGATGGGCACTGAAGCTTTCTTT
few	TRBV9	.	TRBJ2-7	CASSLIRFWGKEQYF	TGTGCCAGCAGCTTAATTCGTTTTTGGGGAAAAGAGCAGTACTTC
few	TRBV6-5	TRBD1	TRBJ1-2	CASRRTGGIYGYTF	TGTGCCAGCAGAAGGACAGGGGGTATTTATGGCTACACCTTC
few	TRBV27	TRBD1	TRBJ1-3	CASSLTGQRNSGNTIYF	TGTGCCAGCAGTTTGACGGGACAGAGAAACTCTGGAAACACCATATATTTT
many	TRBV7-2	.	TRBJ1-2	CASSHQGWARVVGNGYTF	TGTGCCAGCAGCCATCAGGGGTGGGCCAGGGTAGTAGGGAATGGCTACACCTTC
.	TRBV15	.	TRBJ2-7	CATSSQADEQYF	TGTGCCACCAGCAGCCAGGCGGACGAGCAGTACTTC
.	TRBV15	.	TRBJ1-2	CATSRGGPYGYTF	TGTGCCACCAGCAGAGGGGGCCCCTATGGCTACACCTTC
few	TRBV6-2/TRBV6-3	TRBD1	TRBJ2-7	CASSEGQGLFYEQYF	TGTGCCAGCAGTGAAGGACAGGGTCTTTTCTACGAGCAGTACTTC
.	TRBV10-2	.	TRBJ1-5	CASRARVGKPQHF	TGCGCCAGCAGGGCCAGGGTGGGGAAGCCCCAGCATTTT
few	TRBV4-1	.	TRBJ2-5	CASSQDEVLVTQYF	TGCGCCAGCAGCCAAGATGAGGTCTTGGTGACCCAGTACTTC
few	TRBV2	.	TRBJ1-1	CASLRDPAYTEAFF	TGTGCCAGCCTCCGGGACCCTGCATACACTGAAGCTTTCTTT
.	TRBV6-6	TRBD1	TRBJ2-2	CAIRAEQGTGELFF	TGTGCCATCAGGGCTGAACAGGGGACCGGGGAGCTGTTTTTT
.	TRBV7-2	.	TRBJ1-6	CASSLAAGSSNSPLHF	TGTGCCAGCAGCTTGGCAGCAGGTTCATCTAATTCACCCCTCCACTTT
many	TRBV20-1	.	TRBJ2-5	CSASPGETQYF	TGCAGTGCTAGCCCCGGGGAGACCCAGTACTTC
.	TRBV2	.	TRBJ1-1	CASRGPTWYEAFF	TGTGCCAGCAGGGGCCCTACGTGGTATGAAGCTTTCTTT
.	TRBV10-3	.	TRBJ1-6	CAISEMLQGRAPLHF	TGTGCCATCAGTGAGATGCTACAGGGTCGGGCACCCCTCCACTTT
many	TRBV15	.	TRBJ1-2	CATRGGYGYTF	TGTGCCACCCGGGGGGGCTATGGCTACACCTTC
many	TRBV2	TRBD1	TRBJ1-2	CASTNLQGPPLYGYTF	TGTGCCAGCACCAACCTACAGGGGCCCCCCCTCTATGGCTACACCTTC
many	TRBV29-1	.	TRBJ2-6	CSVAGARSGANVLTF	TGCAGCGTTGCCGGGGCACGCTCTGGGGCCAACGTCCTGACTTTC
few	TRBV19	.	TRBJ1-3	CASEDSVGPGNTIYF	TGTGCCAGCGAAGACAGTGTAGGTCCGGGCAACACCATATATTTT
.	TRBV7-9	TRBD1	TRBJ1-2	CASALDRGHGYTF	TGTGCCAGCGCTCTGGACAGGGGACATGGCTACACCTTC
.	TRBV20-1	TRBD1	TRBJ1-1	CSAREGQLNTEAFF	TGCAGTGCTAGAGAGGGACAGCTGAACACTGAAGCTTTCTTT
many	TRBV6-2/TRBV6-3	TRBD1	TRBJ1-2	CASSWRDSYGYTF	TGTGCCAGCAGTTGGCGGGACAGCTATGGCTACACCTTC
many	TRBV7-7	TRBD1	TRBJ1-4	CASSLGTGTNEKLFF	TGTGCTAGCAGCTTAGGGACAGGAACTAATGAAAAACTGTTTTTT
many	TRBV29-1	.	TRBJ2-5	CSVEEAEGAQYF	TGCAGCGTTGAAGAAGCTGAGGGGGCCCAGTACTTC
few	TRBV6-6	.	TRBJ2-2	CASKPFGRESGELFF	TGTGCCAGCAAACCCTTTGGACGGGAGTCCGGGGAGCTGTTTTTT
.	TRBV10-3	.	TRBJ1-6	CAISSGERHSPLHF	TGTGCCATCAGTTCGGGAGAAAGGCATTCACCCCTCCACTTT
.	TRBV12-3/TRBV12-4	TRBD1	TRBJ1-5	CASSHDRDQETQHF	TGTGCCAGCAGTCACGACAGGGATCAAGAGACCCAGCATTTT
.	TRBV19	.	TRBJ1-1	CAAGDTEAFF	TGTGCTGCCGGGGACACTGAAGCTTTCTTT
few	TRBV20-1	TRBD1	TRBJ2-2	CSATTGGNTGELFF	TGCAGTGCCACGACAGGGGGGAACACCGGGGAGCTGTTTTTT
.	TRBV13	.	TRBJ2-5	CASSLGWQGQETQYF	TGTGCCAGCAGCTTAGGATGGCAGGGCCAAGAGACCCAGTACTTC
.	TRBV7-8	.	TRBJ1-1	CASITMNTEAFF	TGTGCCAGCATAACCATGAACACTGAAGCTTTCTTT
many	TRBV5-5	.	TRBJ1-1	CASTLMNTEAFF	TGTGCCAGCACCCTCATGAACACTGAAGCTTTCTTT
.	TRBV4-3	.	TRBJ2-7	CASSQDHILWDEQYF	TGCGCCAGCAGCCAAGACCACATTCTCTGGGACGAGCAGTACTTC
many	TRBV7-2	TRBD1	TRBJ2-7	CASRLGQQATYEQYF	TGTGCCAGCAGACTGGGACAGCAGGCTACCTACGAGCAGTACTTC
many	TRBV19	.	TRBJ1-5	CASSIRAQGTGNQPQHF	TGTGCCAGTAGTATCCGCGCACAGGGTACGGGCAATCAGCCCCAGCATTTT
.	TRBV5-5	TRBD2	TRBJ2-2	CALAPSGGAGELFF	TGTGCCCTGGCCCCTAGCGGGGGGGCCGGGGAGCTGTTTTTT
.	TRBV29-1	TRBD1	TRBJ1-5	CSYDRDRPQHF	TGCAGCTACGACAGGGATCGGCCCCAGCATTTT
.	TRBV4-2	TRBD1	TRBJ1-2	CASSQDLRRTGVYGYTF	TGTGCCAGCAGCCAAGATCTCCGGCGGACAGGGGTCTATGGCTACACCTTC
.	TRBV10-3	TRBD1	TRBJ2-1	CAISEKVDRDDEQFF	TGTGCCATCAGTGAGAAAGTGGACAGGGACGATGAGCAGTTCTTC
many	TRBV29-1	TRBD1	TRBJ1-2	CSVEGTGNYYGYTF	TGCAGCGTTGAAGGGACAGGGAACTACTATGGCTACACCTTC
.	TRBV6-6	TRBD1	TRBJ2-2	CASGVFRTGRTGELFF	TGTGCCAGCGGGGTTTTTAGGACAGGGCGGACCGGGGAGCTGTTTTTT
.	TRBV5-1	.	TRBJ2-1	CASSLPQPNEQFF	TGCGCCAGCAGCTTGCCACAGCCCAATGAGCAGTTCTTC
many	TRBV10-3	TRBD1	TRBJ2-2	CAIRPTGGSNTGELFF	TGTGCCATCAGACCCACAGGGGGATCGAACACCGGGGAGCTGTTTTTT
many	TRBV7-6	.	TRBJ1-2	CASSGRPGGGYTF	TGTGCCAGCAGCGGAAGGCCAGGTGGCGGCTACACCTTC
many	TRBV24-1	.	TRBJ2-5	CATSDTVQETQYF	TGTGCCACCAGTGACACCGTCCAAGAGACCCAGTACTTC
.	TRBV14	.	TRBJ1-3	CASSPDTNTIYF	TGTGCCAGCAGCCCTGACACGAACACCATATATTTT
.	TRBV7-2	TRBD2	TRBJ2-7	CASSQAVPLAGELGEQYF	TGCGCCAGCAGCCAAGCTGTTCCCCTAGCGGGAGAGTTGGGGGAGCAGTACTTC
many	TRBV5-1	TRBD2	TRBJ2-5	CASSLGGTSRQTQYF	TGCGCCAGCAGCTTGGGAGGGACTAGCCGGCAGACCCAGTACTTC
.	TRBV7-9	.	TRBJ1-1	CASSLDGPSTEAFF	TGTGCCAGCAGCTTAGATGGCCCCAGCACTGAAGCTTTCTTT